The present T cell receptor (beta chain) was sequenced within a study of Graves' ophthalmopathy and Graves' hyperthyroidism. The study's findings and limits: The blood repertoire also included most expanded thyroid clonotypes above 0.001 frequency.

Researchers took RNA transcripts and amplified TCR beta CDR3 regions from them. In the first round, RT-PCR was carried out with HTBI primers, and a multiplex PCR formed the second round. TCRdb reprocessed the multiplex PCR reads via MiXCR and lists one record per CDR3 protein. Here the sample spans some 400,000 distinct CDR3 sequences, about 17% being singletons. This CDR3 region has 16 residues. V lost 0 bases and J 3 bases, leaving 14 bases between the germline ends. CDR1 is DFQATT, CDR2 SNEGSKA, per germline (reference sequence). A word on this clonotype: Its matching antigen is unknown.

CAS ≥3, NOSPECS ≥4, moderate-to-severe activity and duration under 3 months marked donors with ophthalmopathy. Other autoimmune diseases, uncontrolled infections, pregnancy or lactation ruled patients out of participation. Patients were diagnosed from clinical symptoms, serum thyroxine, TRAb, thyroid ultrasound and orbital computed tomography. The V gene is TRBV20-1, the J gene TRBJ2-2; TRBD2 is a possible D gene (6 bases). The source material was peripheral blood. The origin of this receptor is a woman younger than 35 with Graves' ophthalmopathy. CDR3 in DNA: TGCAGTGCTAGAGAGGGGGAGGCCGGGGACACCGGGGAGCTGTTTTTT. Its translation: CSAREGEAGDTGELFF.